Following are 4 T cell receptor beta chains from one sample sequenced in a study of technical replicates of blood from several donors. Repertoires were generated with immunoSEQ multiplex PCR, while TCRdb's copy carries only in-frame clones and drops some. The sample has tens of thousands of clones, 88% seen once. The sample consisted of PBMCs. These receptors all come from a human donor in good health. Some clones in this sample may be carry-over from other donors' samples.

This chain uses TRBV15 with TRBJ1-2; unclear D gene. The V end was cut by 3 bases, the J end by 3 bases, with 8 bases between. The CDR3 contains 13 residues. From germline, CDR1 is LNHNV and CDR2 YYDKDF (reference sequence). CDR3 amino acids: CATSRFLDYGYTF. The CDR3, as DNA: TGTGCCACCAGCAGGTTTCTTGACTATGGCTACACCTTC.

This clone was picked up one time. The CDR3 sequence: CASSYRPGQGQNEQFF. The CDR3 DNA is TGTGCCAGCAGCTACCGGCCGGGACAGGGGCAGAATGAGCAGTTCTTC. This chain connects TRBV27 to TRBJ2-1, with 10 bases lining up with TRBD1. Germline V lookup: CDR1 MNHEY, CDR2 SMNVEV (reference sequence). After removal of 6 bases from V and 7 bases from J, the junction contained 12 bases not matched to a gene. CDR3 length: 16 residues.

The J gene is TRBJ2-7, the V gene TRBV27, with D unresolved. The V gene lost 10 bases and the J gene lost 6 bases, with 13 bases spanning the gap. Germline CDR1 MNHEY, CDR2 SMNVEV (reference sequence). This CDR3 comprises 11 residues. CDR3 region: CAIPSQREQYF. The CDR3 DNA reads TGTGCCATCCCGAGCCAGCGCGAGCAGTACTTC.

The chain uses TRBV21-1 and TRBJ2-2; the D call TRBD1 from the table was never checked on the DNA. TRBV21-1 is marked as a pseudogene. This CDR3 is 16 amino acids long. The CDR3 DNA reads as TGTGCCAGCAGCAAATATGATGCAGGGAACACCGGGGAGCTGTTTTTT. Protein sequence: CASSKYDAGNTGELFF.